Listed below are T cell receptor beta chains from one sample, sequenced in a study of cytomegalovirus exposure and HLA in healthy donors. The method was immunoSEQ multiplex PCR; TCRdb's version includes in-frame clones alone and lacks a portion of them. The sample records 150,000 to 200,000 clones, 84% being singletons. The sequenced sample consisted of PBMCs. The receptors derive from a woman in her late teens or twenties in good health and CMV-seropositive. The CDR3 runs from the conserved cysteine through the conserved F or W. A D gene is named only where the DNA matches it firmly. Clone size is stated in some rows and not others, as once, few, many or a class when expanded.

>TRBV20-1|NA|NA|TRBJ2-1
CSAGLYNEQFF
TGCAGTGCTGGGCTATACAATGAGCAGTTCTTC
>TRBV6-4|NA|NA|TRBJ2-1
CASSDSGEGYNEQFF
TGTGCCAGCAGTGACTCAGGGGAAGGCTACAATGAGCAGTTCTTC
>TRBV11-1|TRBD1|NA|TRBJ1-1
CASSLQTGAGNTEAFF
TGTGCCAGCAGCTTACAGACAGGGGCCGGCAACACTGAAGCTTTCTTT
>TRBV27|NA|NA|TRBJ1-1
CASSRQGWYTEAFF
TGTGCCAGCAGCCGGCAGGGTTGGTACACTGAAGCTTTCTTT
>TRBV5-6|NA|NA|TRBJ1-2
CASSVQGYGYTF
TGTGCCAGCAGCGTACAGGGCTATGGCTACACCTTC
>TRBV5-1|NA|NA|TRBJ1-5
CASRPGTTNQPQHF
TGCGCCAGCAGACCCGGGACAACCAATCAGCCCCAGCATTTT
>TRBV7-9|NA|NA|TRBJ2-1
CASSRSLSSYNEQFF
TGTGCCAGCAGCCGATCACTGAGCTCCTACAATGAGCAGTTCTTC
>TRBV21-1|NA|NA|TRBJ2-7
CASSKLGREEGYEQYF
TGTGCCAGCAGCAAACTGGGGCGGGAGGAGGGCTACGAGCAGTACTTC
>TRBV6-4|NA|NA|TRBJ1-2
CATVRYTF
TGTGCCACCGTCCGCTACACCTTC
>TRBV4-3|TRBD1|once|TRBJ1-3
CASSQDTGAAGNTIYF
TGCGCCAGCAGCCAAGATACAGGGGCAGCTGGAAACACCATATATTTT
>TRBV15|NA|many|TRBJ1-4
CATSRDRGTGEKLFF
TGTGCCACCAGCAGAGATAGGGGAACGGGTGAAAAACTGTTTTTT
>TRBV2|TRBD2|NA|TRBJ2-5
CASKSGVLQETQYF
TGTGCCAGCAAAAGCGGGGTTCTACAAGAGACCCAGTACTTC
>TRBV7-8|NA|NA|TRBJ1-2
CASSVDRFGYTF
TGTGCCAGCAGCGTCGACAGGTTCGGCTACACCTTC
>TRBV7-3|NA|NA|TRBJ2-2
CASGDRGLAGELFF
TGTGCCAGCGGGGATAGGGGTCTAGCCGGGGAGCTGTTTTTT
>TRBV4-1|NA|few|TRBJ1-5
CASSQDLGRNQHF
TGCGCCAGCAGCCAAGATTTGGGCAGAAACCAGCATTTT
>TRBV6-4|NA|NA|TRBJ2-1
CASSDGPEGNEQFF
TGTGCCAGCAGTGACGGCCCTGAGGGAAATGAGCAGTTCTTC
>TRBV27|NA|NA|TRBJ1-6
CASSLSPGFGSPLHF
TGTGCCAGCAGTTTATCACCCGGGTTTGGTTCACCCCTCCACTTT
>TRBV6-1|NA|NA|TRBJ1-2
CARRGNYGYTF
TGTGCCAGACGAGGAAACTATGGCTACACCTTC
>TRBV5-1|NA|NA|TRBJ2-3
CASSDGGPGDTQYF
TGCGCCAGCAGCGACGGGGGTCCAGGCGATACGCAGTATTTT
>TRBV15|TRBD1|NA|TRBJ2-1
CATGDREYNEQFF
TGTGCCACCGGGGACAGGGAATACAATGAGCAGTTCTTC
>TRBV18|NA|few|TRBJ1-1
CASSSVQNTEAFF
TGTGCCAGCTCATCAGTTCAGAACACTGAAGCTTTCTTT
>TRBV2|NA|once|TRBJ2-2
CASRENTGELFF
TGTGCCAGTCGCGAGAACACCGGGGAGCTGTTTTTT
>TRBV4-1|NA|NA|TRBJ2-6
CASSSMTLTSGANVLTF
TGCGCCAGCAGCTCTATGACTCTGACCTCTGGGGCCAACGTCCTGACTTTC
>TRBV2|TRBD1|NA|TRBJ2-7
CASSRDRGYEQYF
TGTGCCAGCAGTCGGGACAGGGGCTACGAGCAGTACTTC
>TRBV2|TRBD2|NA|TRBJ2-5
CASSRYRTSGGRETQYF
TGTGCCAGCAGTCGTTACCGGACTAGCGGGGGTAGGGAGACCCAGTACTTC
>TRBV18|NA|few|TRBJ2-7
CASSLSETYEQYF
TGTGCCAGCTCACTGTCAGAAACCTACGAGCAGTACTTC
>TRBV7-3|TRBD2|NA|TRBJ2-3
CASTPGGRGSTDTQYF
TGTGCCAGCACCCCAGGTGGGCGGGGGAGCACAGATACGCAGTATTTT
>TRBV5-6|TRBD1|NA|TRBJ1-5
CASSSRGLVIRGNQPQHF
TGTGCCAGCAGCTCCAGGGGGCTCGTCATACGGGGCAATCAGCCCCAGCATTTT
>TRBV6-1|NA|NA|TRBJ1-1
CASSERRLNGGEAFF
TGTGCCAGCAGTGAAAGACGTCTGAACGGGGGTGAAGCTTTCTTT
>TRBV11-1|TRBD1|NA|TRBJ2-7
CASSHLRDRDIYEQYF
TGTGCCAGCAGCCACCTACGGGACAGGGATATCTACGAGCAGTACTTC
>TRBV9|TRBD2|NA|TRBJ2-5
CASSTRRTSGEQETQYF
TGTGCCAGCAGCACTCGCCGGACTAGCGGGGAACAAGAGACCCAGTACTTC
>TRBV6-4|NA|NA|TRBJ2-3
CANPNGCGSTDTQYF
TGTGCCAACCCAAACGGGTGTGGGAGCACAGATACGCAGTATTTT
>TRBV5-4|NA|NA|TRBJ2-7
CASSLDPGATSYEQYF
TGTGCCAGCAGCCTAGATCCAGGGGCCACTTCCTACGAGCAGTACTTC
>TRBV2|TRBD2|NA|TRBJ2-2
CASRPGRDTGELFF
TGTGCCAGCAGACCAGGGAGGGACACCGGGGAGCTGTTTTTT
>TRBV7-9|NA|NA|TRBJ1-5
CASSLGMAGSNQPQHF
TGTGCCAGCAGCTTAGGTATGGCTGGTAGCAATCAGCCCCAGCATTTT
>TRBV6-6|NA|NA|TRBJ2-1
CASNSPRQFF
TGTGCCAGCAATAGCCCTAGGCAGTTCTTC
>TRBV27|NA|NA|TRBJ1-2
CASRSGVTNYGYTF
TGTGCCAGCAGGTCAGGTGTTACGAACTATGGCTACACCTTC
>TRBV20-1|NA|NA|TRBJ2-3
CSARVDTQYF
TGCAGTGCGAGGGTAGATACGCAGTATTTT
>TRBV6-1|NA|NA|TRBJ2-2
CASRAGFFTGELFF
TGTGCCAGCAGGGCGGGATTCTTTACCGGGGAGCTGTTTTTT
>TRBV7-2|NA|NA|TRBJ1-2
CASSSRGGYTF
TGTGCCAGCAGCTCGCGGGGGGGCTACACCTTC
>TRBV15|NA|NA|TRBJ2-6
CATSRDLEAGANVLTF
TGTGCCACCAGCAGAGATTTAGAAGCTGGGGCCAACGTCCTGACTTTC
>TRBV27|TRBD1|NA|TRBJ2-3
CASSLWDRGTDTQYF
TGTGCCAGCAGTTTATGGGACAGGGGCACAGATACGCAGTATTTT
>TRBV6-5|NA|few|TRBJ1-2
CASSYAGLNYGYTF
TGTGCCAGCAGTTACGCAGGGCTTAACTATGGCTACACCTTC
>TRBV7-2|NA|NA|TRBJ2-7
CASSFLPLASGYEQYF
TGTGCCAGCAGCTTTCTTCCCCTAGCGTCGGGCTACGAGCAGTACTTC
>TRBV4-2|NA|NA|TRBJ1-5
CASSQDLAVQPQHF
TGTGCCAGCAGCCAAGACCTAGCAGTCCAGCCCCAGCATTTT
>TRBV5-6|NA|NA|TRBJ1-1
CASSLVGGDTEAFF
TGTGCCAGCAGCTTGGTTGGGGGGGACACTGAAGCTTTCTTT
>TRBV6-5|TRBD1|NA|TRBJ1-2
CASSSAGDRLGYTF
TGTGCCAGCAGTTCCGCTGGGGACAGGCTTGGCTACACCTTC
>TRBV6-5|NA|few|TRBJ1-4
CASSPRRGKNEKLFF
TGTGCCAGCAGTCCCCGTAGGGGGAAGAATGAAAAACTGTTTTTT
>TRBV7-8|NA|NA|TRBJ1-3
CASSLSPIGNTIYF
TGTGCCAGCAGCTTAAGCCCTATTGGAAACACCATATATTTT
>TRBV4-1|TRBD1|NA|TRBJ1-2
CASSQDLQGRIYGYTF
TGCGCCAGCAGCCAAGATCTACAGGGGCGGATCTATGGCTACACCTTC
>TRBV6-5|NA|NA|TRBJ1-1
CASRSGTEAFF
TGTGCCAGCAGAAGCGGGACTGAAGCTTTCTTT
>TRBV13|TRBD2|NA|TRBJ2-5
CASSRLGTKEETQYF
TGTGCCAGCAGCCGGCTAGGGACTAAAGAAGAGACCCAGTACTTC
>TRBV6-4|TRBD1|NA|TRBJ2-1
CASSDSGTGAHNEQFF
TGTGCCAGCAGTGACTCGGGGACAGGGGCCCACAATGAGCAGTTCTTC
>TRBV19|NA|NA|TRBJ1-5
CASSYGQDSNQPQHF
TGTGCCAGTAGTTATGGACAAGATAGCAATCAGCCCCAACATTTT
>TRBV5-1|TRBD2|NA|TRBJ2-1
CASSWASGGPHRPSSYNEQFF
TGCGCCAGCAGCTGGGCTAGCGGGGGACCCCACCGCCCAAGCTCCTACAATGAGCAGTTCTTC
>TRBV5-1|TRBD1|NA|TRBJ2-6
CASSAPNASGTGIPYSGANVLTF
TGCGCCAGCAGCGCCCCTAATGCGTCCGGGACAGGGATCCCTTACTCTGGGGCCAACGTCCTGACTTTC
>TRBV9|NA|NA|TRBJ2-3
CASSVEISGFTDTQYF
TGTGCCAGCAGCGTAGAGATTAGCGGTTTCACAGATACGCAGTATTTT
>TRBV7-8|NA|NA|TRBJ2-1
CASSATDSTSPNEQFF
TGTGCCAGCAGCGCCACCGATTCTACCTCCCCTAATGAGCAGTTCTTC
>TRBV27|TRBD1|NA|TRBJ2-7
CASRLTGGPYEQYF
TGTGCCAGCAGACTAACAGGGGGTCCCTACGAGCAGTACTTC